This T cell receptor (beta chain) comes out of a study of technical replicates of blood from a few donors. The CDR3 totals 14 residues. Germline trimming cut 6 bases from V and 3 bases from J; bases unmatched to any gene: 7. The germline CDR1 and CDR2 sequences are SGHTA and FQGNSA. TCRdb keeps only in-frame clones here, not all; method: immunoSEQ multiplex PCR. The data show tens of thousands of clones, with roughly 94% seen just once and about 0.39% held by the top ten. The specimen sequenced was T cells isolated from PBMCs. The rearrangement links TRBV7-2 to TRBJ2-7, with 8 bases aligning to TRBD1. The sequence came from a human donor in good health. This CDR3 reads CASSKGQVNYEQYF. DNA for the CDR3: TGTGCCAGCAGTAAGGGACAGGTCAACTACGAGCAGTACTTC.